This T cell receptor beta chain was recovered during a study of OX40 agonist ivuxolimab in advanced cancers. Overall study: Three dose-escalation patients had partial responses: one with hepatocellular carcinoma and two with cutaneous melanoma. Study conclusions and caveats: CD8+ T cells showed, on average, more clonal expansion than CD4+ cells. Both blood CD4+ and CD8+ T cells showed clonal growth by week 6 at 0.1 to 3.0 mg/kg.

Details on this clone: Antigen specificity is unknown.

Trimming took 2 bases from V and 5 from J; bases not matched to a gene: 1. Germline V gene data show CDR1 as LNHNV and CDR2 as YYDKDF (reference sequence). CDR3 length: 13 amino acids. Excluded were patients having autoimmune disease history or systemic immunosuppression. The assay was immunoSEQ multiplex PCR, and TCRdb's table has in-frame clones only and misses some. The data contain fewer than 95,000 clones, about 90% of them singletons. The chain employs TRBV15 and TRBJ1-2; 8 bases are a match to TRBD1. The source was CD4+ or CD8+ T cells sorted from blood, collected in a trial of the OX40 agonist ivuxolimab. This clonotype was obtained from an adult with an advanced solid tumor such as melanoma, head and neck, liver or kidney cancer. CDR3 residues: CATSRQGAYGYTF. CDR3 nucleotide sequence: TGTGCCACCAGCAGACAGGGGGCTTATGGCTACACCTTC.